The present TCR beta chain was sequenced within a study of CD8 T cells in ankylosing spondylitis. V lost 3 bases to trimming and J lost 2 bases; unmatched junction nucleotides: 7. CDR3 size: 16 residues. Germline lookup yields CDR1 SNHLY and CDR2 FYNNEI. Note on this clonotype: Antigen unknown.

TCRdb re-called the 5' RACE reads with MiXCR, one entry per CDR3 protein. The repertoire includes 390,000 or so distinct CDR3 sequences, around 24% of them detected once, and less than 20% sits in the top ten. Notes on the study in general: In ankylosing spondylitis blood, a motif of seven or eight highly homologous TCR beta variants appeared characteristic. Existing reports had already noted some motif variants in reactive arthritis synovial fluid and blood.

The sequenced sample was blood, either unsorted or a sorted T cell fraction (not recorded which). This TCR was sampled from a male donor with ankylosing spondylitis. The V and J genes are TRBV2 and TRBJ2-7; 10 bases are a match to TRBD2. CDR3 coding DNA: TGTGCCAGCAGTGACCCCGGACTAGCGGCAACCTACGAGCAGTACTTC. This codes for CASSDPGLAATYEQYF.